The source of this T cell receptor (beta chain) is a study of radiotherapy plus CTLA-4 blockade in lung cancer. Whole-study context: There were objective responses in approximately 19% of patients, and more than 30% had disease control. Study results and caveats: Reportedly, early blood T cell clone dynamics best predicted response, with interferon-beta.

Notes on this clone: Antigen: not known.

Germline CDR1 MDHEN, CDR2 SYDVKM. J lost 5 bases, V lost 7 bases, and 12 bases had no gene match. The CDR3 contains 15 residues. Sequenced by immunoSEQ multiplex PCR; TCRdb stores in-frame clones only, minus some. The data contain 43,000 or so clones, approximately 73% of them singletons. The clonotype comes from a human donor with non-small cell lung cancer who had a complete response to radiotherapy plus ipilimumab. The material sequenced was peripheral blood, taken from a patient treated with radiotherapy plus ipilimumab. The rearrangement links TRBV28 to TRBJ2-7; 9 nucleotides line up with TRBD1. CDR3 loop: CASNTAGTGSHEQYF. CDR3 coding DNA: TGTGCCAGCAATACCGCCGGGACAGGGTCCCACGAGCAGTACTTC.